This T cell receptor (beta chain) was recovered during a study of blood T cell repertoires in COVID-19. For the study at large: Sources were T cells, B-cell-depleted T cells, or PBMCs; the material itself was cDNA or gDNA.

Germline loops: CDR1 MRHNA, CDR2 SNTAGT. This CDR3 is built from 13 residues. The ends lost 11 bases at V and 6 bases at J; junction bases unmatched: 9. Clones were sequenced by immunoSEQ multiplex PCR, and TCRdb holds only the in-frame ones, with some missing. The repertoire holds fewer than 100,000 clones, about 85% seen once, with around 4.5% in the top ten. The source is a man in his sixties or seventies with acute or convalescent COVID-19. Material: peripheral blood. V gene TRBV6-4 combines with J gene TRBJ1-5; 8 nucleotides match TRBD1. CDR3 nucleotides: TGTGCCGGGCGAGCAGGGGGCTGTCAGCCCCAGCATTTT. This translates into CAGRAGGCQPQHF.